The next 5 T cell receptor beta chains were all read from a single sample in a study of persistence of HIV-infected CD4 T cells. The stimulus was lysate of CMV-infected fibroblasts, about 10 ug/mL. Sorted nonresponding memory CD4+ T cells were CD40L-negative, CD69-negative, CD45RO-high. This was the immunoSEQ version 4 assay in survey mode. Using immunoSEQ multiplex PCR, the repertoire was profiled, and TCRdb retains in-frame clones only, with some absent. Counted here are 25,000 to 35,000 clones, almost 85% occurring once; the ten biggest clones make up 3.5% to 5%. The antigens these receptors bind are not known. This sample comprised CD4+ T cells sorted from PBMCs after roughly 18-hour stimulation, obtained from a patient who received antiretroviral therapy. All receptors derive from an adult man with HIV who was CMV-seropositive.

In DNA, the CDR3 is TGTGCCAGCAGCCGAACTCCGAATAGCAATCAGCCCCAGCATTTT. It is translated as CASSRTPNSNQPQHF. The gene calls are TRBV2 and TRBJ1-5; D is undetermined. Deletions cut 6 bases from V and 0 bases from J, with 12 bases between. CDR1 SNHLY and CDR2 FYNNEI come from the germline V gene. The length of the CDR3 is 15 residues.

The CDR3 region is CASSPGANGAFF. The DNA for the CDR3 is TGCGCCAGCAGCCCTGGGGCTAACGGAGCTTTCTTT. This chain uses TRBV5-1 with TRBJ1-1, with a weak D call TRBD1 (5 bases). CDR3 size: 12 residues. Looked up from germline, CDR1 is SGHRS and CDR2 is YFSETQ. V was cut by 4 bases and J by 10 bases, with 14 bases left in between.

The gene calls are TRBV10-1 and TRBJ2-1; D might be TRBD1 (6 bases). Trimming removed 6 bases from V and 7 bases from J, with 19 bases in between. The CDR3 spans 15 residues. Germline-derived CDR1 and CDR2 are WNHNN and SYGVQD (reference sequence). The CDR3 sequence is CASSDTGGAENEQFF. CDR3 bases: TGCGCCAGCAGCGACACTGGGGGCGCAGAAAATGAGCAGTTCTTC.

This clone has just a few counts. This chain joins TRBV5-1 and TRBJ1-1; D not resolved. The CDR3 has 15 residues. The V gene lost 0 bases and the J gene lost 0 bases, with 9 bases spanning the gap. Per germline, CDR1 SGHRS and CDR2 YFSETQ. CDR3 bases: TGCGCCAGCAGCTTGGGCAGGAAGATGAACACTGAAGCTTTCTTT. Translated, it gives CASSLGRKMNTEAFF.

The rearrangement uses TRBV7-9 and TRBJ1-3; unclear D gene. Germline CDR1 is SEHNR and CDR2 is FQNEAQ (reference sequence). CDR3 length: 12 residues. Deletions cut 5 bases from V and 0 bases from J, with 2 bases between. In DNA, the CDR3 is TGTGCCAGCAGCCACTCTGGAAACACCATATATTTT. Protein: CASSHSGNTIYF.